Listed here are 12 T cell receptor beta chains from one sample, sequenced in a study of T cell responses to AZD1222 COVID-19 vaccine. Some clones are missing from TCRdb's copy, which holds only in-frame ones; the method was immunoSEQ multiplex PCR. The sample consists of around 100,000 clones, about 83% of them appearing once. The sequencing here drew on peripheral blood, taken on day 0 of AZD1222 vaccination. The receptors were gathered from an adult in good health.

V gene TRBV5-4 combines with J gene TRBJ2-5, with a weak D call TRBD1 (5 bases). Trimming removed 1 base at V and 4 bases at J, with 14 bases between. The germline CDR1 and CDR2 sequences are SGHNT and YYREEE (reference sequence). This CDR3 comprises 15 residues. The CDR3 is CASSLLARGSETQYF. In DNA, the CDR3 is TGTGCCAGCAGCTTGTTGGCTAGGGGCTCAGAGACCCAGTACTTC.

This CDR3 is CASSEGNRATNYGYTF. In DNA, the CDR3 is TGTGCCAGCAGTGAGGGCAACAGGGCTACTAACTATGGCTACACCTTC. The chain has TRBV2 and TRBJ1-2; D is perhaps TRBD1 (6 bases). Per germline, CDR1 SNHLY and CDR2 FYNNEI. Trimming shortened V by 3 bases and J by 0 bases, and 14 bases separated the two germline ends. The CDR3 consists of 16 residues.

The V gene is TRBV11-3, the J gene TRBJ2-2; D is undetermined. Trimming took off 5 bases at V and 2 bases at J, with 12 bases between the two ends. Per germline, CDR1 SGHNT and CDR2 YENEEA. The CDR3 has 15 residues. CDR3 nucleotide sequence: TGTGCCAGCAGCCCCCCCGAGGATAACACCGGGGAGCTGTTTTTT. Its translation: CASSPPEDNTGELFF.

The V gene is TRBV5-6, the J gene TRBJ1-2; the D gene is possibly TRBD1 (6 bases). V lost 5 bases and J 7 bases, leaving 15 bases between the germline ends. The CDR3 is 13 residues long. Germline V lookup: CDR1 SGHDT, CDR2 YYEEEE. CDR3 sequence reads: CASSWAQGTGYTF. The CDR3 DNA is TGTGCCAGCAGTTGGGCCCAGGGGACTGGCTACACCTTC.

This chain uses TRBV10-3 with TRBJ2-1; TRBD2 might be the D (5 bases). The CDR3 spans 15 residues. Germline V lookup: CDR1 ENHRY, CDR2 SYGVKD. Trimming stripped 5 bases from V and 0 bases from J, with 11 bases between. CDR3 sequence (DNA): TGTGCCATCAGTTGGACGGGGAGCTCCTACAATGAGCAGTTCTTC. This encodes CAISWTGSSYNEQFF.

The chain joins TRBV7-2 to TRBJ2-5, with 13 nucleotides matching TRBD2. The CDR3 runs to 16 residues. Germline V lookup: CDR1 SGHTA, CDR2 FQGNSA. The J segment lost 5 bases and the V segment lost 5 bases, leaving 8 bases of the junction unmatched. CDR3 nucleotide sequence: TGTGCCAGCAGCCCAGGACTAGCGGGAGAACGGGAGACCCAGTACTTC. Translated: CASSPGLAGERETQYF. Full variable domain (rest looked up from reference TRBV7-2 and TRBJ2-5): GAGVSQSPSNKVTEKGKDVELRCDPISGHTALYWYRQSLGQGLEFLIYFQGNSAPDKSGLPSDRFSAERTGGSVSTLTIQRTQQEDSAVYLCASSPGLAGERETQYFGPGTRLLVL.

The chain couples TRBV11-2 to TRBJ1-1; 8 positions match TRBD1. The CDR3 contains 14 residues. After removal of 3 bases from V and 3 bases from J, the junction contained 3 bases not matched to a gene. Germline V lookup: CDR1 SGHAT, CDR2 FQNNGV. The CDR3 here is CASSFTGGDTEAFF. CDR3 DNA sequence: TGTGCCAGCAGCTTTACAGGGGGGGACACTGAAGCTTTCTTT.

The rearrangement joins TRBV12-5 to TRBJ1-3, with D possibly TRBD1 on 6 matching bases. Germline V gene data show CDR1 as LGHNT and CDR2 as FRNRAP. V was cut by 0 bases and J by 3 bases, with 18 bases left in between. The CDR3 spans 18 residues. CDR3 bases: TGTGCTAGTGGTTTGGTTTTCCGGGACAACTACAATGGAAACACCATATATTTT. This translates into CASGLVFRDNYNGNTIYF.

The chain employs TRBV18 and TRBJ1-5; D call uncertain. This CDR3 contains 15 residues. Looked up from germline, CDR1 is KGHSH and CDR2 is LQKENI. The V and J ends lost 7 bases and 3 bases respectively, with 16 bases between them. For the CDR3, the DNA is TGTGCCAGCTTCACCGGGCCAGAAAACAATCAGCCCCAGCATTTT. Protein product: CASFTGPENNQPQHF.

V and J are TRBV5-6 and TRBJ2-3; no clear D. CDR3 length: 11 amino acids. V was pared by 2 bases and J by 5 bases, with 3 bases between. The germline gives CDR1 SGHDT, CDR2 YYEEEE. The CDR3 reads CASSLQDTQYF. The DNA of the CDR3 is TGTGCCAGCAGCTTACAAGATACGCAGTATTTT. The full variable domain, rest sourced from reference TRBV5-6 and TRBJ2-3, is DAGVTQSPTHLIKTRGQQVTLRCSPKSGHDTVSWYQQALGQGPQFIFQYYEEEERQRGNFPDRFSGHQFPNYSSELNVNALLLGDSALYLCASSLQDTQYFGPGTRLTVL.

The V call is TRBV7-9, the J call TRBJ2-3; D is unresolved. CDR1 is SEHNR and CDR2 is FQNEAQ in the germline V gene (reference sequence). CDR3 length: 15 amino acids. With 8 bases removed from V and 5 bases from J, the gap between germline ends came to 20 bases. The CDR3 sequence is CASGSPGLIGDTQYF. CDR3 DNA sequence: TGTGCCAGCGGGTCACCGGGTCTTATTGGAGATACGCAGTATTTT.

The chain combines TRBV6-1 with TRBJ1-2; no clear D gene. CDR1 is MNHNS and CDR2 is SASEGT in the germline V gene. The V end lost 0 bases, the J end lost 4 bases, and 9 bases lay between the germline ends. The CDR3 loop spans 14 amino acids. The CDR3: CASSEAGGSYGYTF. For the CDR3, the DNA is TGTGCCAGCAGTGAAGCTGGAGGCAGCTATGGCTACACCTTC.